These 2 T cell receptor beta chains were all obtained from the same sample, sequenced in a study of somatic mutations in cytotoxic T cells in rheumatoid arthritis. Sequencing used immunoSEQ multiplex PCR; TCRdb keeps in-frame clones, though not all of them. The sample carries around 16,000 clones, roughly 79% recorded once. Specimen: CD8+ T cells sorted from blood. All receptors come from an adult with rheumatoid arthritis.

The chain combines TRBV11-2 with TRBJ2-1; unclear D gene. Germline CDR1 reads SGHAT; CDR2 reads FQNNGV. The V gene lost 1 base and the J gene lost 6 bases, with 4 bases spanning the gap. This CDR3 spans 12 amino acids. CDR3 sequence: CASSLGTNEQFF. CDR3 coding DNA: TGTGCCAGCAGCTTAGGGACCAATGAGCAGTTCTTC.

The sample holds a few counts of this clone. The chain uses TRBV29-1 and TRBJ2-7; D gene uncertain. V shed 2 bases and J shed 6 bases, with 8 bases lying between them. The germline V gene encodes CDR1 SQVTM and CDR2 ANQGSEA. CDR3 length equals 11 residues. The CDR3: CSVELGSEQYF. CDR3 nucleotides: TGCAGCGTTGAACTTGGAAGCGAGCAGTACTTC.